Listed below are T cell receptor beta chains from one sample, sequenced in a study of control samples from healthy donors and cancer patients. Repertoires were generated with immunoSEQ multiplex PCR, while TCRdb's copy carries only in-frame clones and drops some. Found here are about 130,000 clones, around nine tenths of them singletons; the top ten hold roughly 2.7%. Sequenced input: blood. The receptors stem from a man between 18 and 35 years old in good health. Each CDR3 is given with its conserved first and last residue. Each record gives: V gene, D gene, J gene, clone size, CDR3 DNA, CDR3 protein. D genes are given only for firm matches. Rows give clone size only sometimes, using once, few, many, or a class for an expanded clone.

V gene: TRBV6-5
D gene: -
J gene: TRBJ1-1
clone size: -
CDR3 DNA: TGTGCCAGCACCATGGGGGTGGAGAACACTGAAGCTTTCTTT
CDR3 protein: CASTMGVENTEAFF

V gene: TRBV5-1
D gene: -
J gene: TRBJ1-3
clone size: once
CDR3 DNA: TGCGCCAGCAGCCCGGGGACTGCTTCTGGAAACACCATATATTTT
CDR3 protein: CASSPGTASGNTIYF

V gene: TRBV6-5
D gene: -
J gene: TRBJ1-2
clone size: once
CDR3 DNA: TGTGCCAGCCCGAAGCCGTCGGATCCTTATGGCTACACCTTC
CDR3 protein: CASPKPSDPYGYTF

V gene: TRBV3-1/TRBV3-2
D gene: TRBD1
J gene: TRBJ1-2
clone size: -
CDR3 DNA: TGTGCCAGCAGACAAGGGCAAGGGGGCGGCTACACCTTC
CDR3 protein: CASRQGQGGGYTF

V gene: TRBV30
D gene: -
J gene: TRBJ1-3
clone size: -
CDR3 DNA: TGTGCCTGGAGTGTACGAGGAACCCTCTTGGGAAACACCATATATTTT
CDR3 protein: CAWSVRGTLLGNTIYF

V gene: TRBV29-1
D gene: TRBD2
J gene: TRBJ2-1
clone size: -
CDR3 DNA: TGCAGCGTTGAAGATCACAGCGGGAGTGGCAATGAGCAGTTCTTC
CDR3 protein: CSVEDHSGSGNEQFF

V gene: TRBV6-4
D gene: TRBD1
J gene: TRBJ1-2
clone size: -
CDR3 DNA: TGTGCCAGCAGTGACTCGCCGGGACAGCCTAACTATGGCTACACCTTC
CDR3 protein: CASSDSPGQPNYGYTF

V gene: TRBV2
D gene: TRBD2
J gene: TRBJ2-2
clone size: -
CDR3 DNA: TGTGCCAGCAGCGGGACTAGCGGGGGGCCAGACACCGGGGAGCTGTTTTTT
CDR3 protein: CASSGTSGGPDTGELFF

V gene: TRBV29-1
D gene: -
J gene: TRBJ2-4
clone size: once
CDR3 DNA: TGCAGCGTTTTCTTAGCCAAAAACATTCAGTACTTC
CDR3 protein: CSVFLAKNIQYF

V gene: TRBV27
D gene: TRBD2
J gene: TRBJ2-1
clone size: -
CDR3 DNA: TGTGCCAGCAGTTTACAGCCTCGGACTAGCGGGGGGAGGAATGAGCAGTTCTTC
CDR3 protein: CASSLQPRTSGGRNEQFF

V gene: TRBV4-1
D gene: TRBD2
J gene: TRBJ2-7
clone size: -
CDR3 DNA: TGCGCCAGCAGCCAGGCAGCTAGCGGGGGGGCCAACGAGCAGTACTTC
CDR3 protein: CASSQAASGGANEQYF

V gene: TRBV10-1
D gene: -
J gene: TRBJ1-1
clone size: -
CDR3 DNA: TGCGCCAGCAGCGAAACAAGGAACACTGAAGCTTTCTTT
CDR3 protein: CASSETRNTEAFF

V gene: TRBV28
D gene: -
J gene: TRBJ1-2
clone size: -
CDR3 DNA: TGTGCCAGCAGTGGAGTAGGCGGTCGAGCGGTTAACTATGGCTACACCTTC
CDR3 protein: CASSGVGGRAVNYGYTF

V gene: TRBV6-5
D gene: TRBD1
J gene: TRBJ2-1
clone size: once
CDR3 DNA: TGTGCCAGCCGCCGGGGGACAGGGGTTAATGAGCAGTTCTTC
CDR3 protein: CASRRGTGVNEQFF

V gene: TRBV7-9
D gene: -
J gene: TRBJ2-5
clone size: -
CDR3 DNA: TGTGCCAGCAGCCCTTGGTCGGAGGAGACCCAGTACTTC
CDR3 protein: CASSPWSEETQYF

V gene: TRBV18
D gene: -
J gene: TRBJ2-5
clone size: -
CDR3 DNA: TGTGCCAGCTCACGCAGGACAGACCAAGAGACCCAGTACTTC
CDR3 protein: CASSRRTDQETQYF

V gene: TRBV6-1
D gene: -
J gene: TRBJ1-3
clone size: -
CDR3 DNA: TGTGCCAGCAGTTCGGGAAACGCTGGAAACACCATATATTTT
CDR3 protein: CASSSGNAGNTIYF

V gene: TRBV7-2
D gene: -
J gene: TRBJ2-5
clone size: -
CDR3 DNA: TGTGCCAGCAGCTTAAGGGGGGACGGCGAGGGGACCCAGTACTTC
CDR3 protein: CASSLRGDGEGTQYF

V gene: TRBV7-3
D gene: TRBD2
J gene: TRBJ2-3
clone size: -
CDR3 DNA: TGTGCCAGCACCAGGTCGGGGGGGCCCACAGATACGCAGTATTTT
CDR3 protein: CASTRSGGPTDTQYF

V gene: TRBV4-1
D gene: TRBD1
J gene: TRBJ2-2
clone size: -
CDR3 DNA: TGCGCCAGCAGCCCTGAGAACAGGGGGCGGCGAAGGACCGGGGAGCTGTTTTTT
CDR3 protein: CASSPENRGRRRTGELFF

V gene: TRBV5-1
D gene: -
J gene: TRBJ2-3
clone size: -
CDR3 DNA: TGCGCCAGCAGCACCCTCCTTACGGGAGCGCTAAATACGCAGTATTTT
CDR3 protein: CASSTLLTGALNTQYF

V gene: TRBV19
D gene: -
J gene: TRBJ1-4
clone size: -
CDR3 DNA: TGTGCCAGTAGTGTACCCCTCCGGAGGGGTGAAAAACTGTTTTTT
CDR3 protein: CASSVPLRRGEKLFF

V gene: TRBV5-1
D gene: -
J gene: TRBJ2-1
clone size: -
CDR3 DNA: TGCGCCAGCAGCTTGGGCGGCTCCTACAATGAGCAGTTCTTC
CDR3 protein: CASSLGGSYNEQFF

V gene: TRBV2
D gene: -
J gene: TRBJ1-6
clone size: -
CDR3 DNA: TGTGCCAGCAGGGAGGCGAGCTCCTATAATTCACCCCTCCACTTT
CDR3 protein: CASREASSYNSPLHF

V gene: TRBV4-2
D gene: -
J gene: TRBJ1-3
clone size: -
CDR3 DNA: TGTGCCAGCAGCCAGGGACATATCTCTGGAAACACCATATATTTT
CDR3 protein: CASSQGHISGNTIYF